The subject of this entry is one T cell receptor beta chain. Other DNA sequences in the sample encode the same CDR3. Clones were sequenced by immunoSEQ multiplex PCR, and TCRdb holds only the in-frame ones, with some missing. The sample carries more than 350,000 clones, more than 70% recorded once. J lost 7 bases, V lost 5 bases, and 8 bases had no gene match. Germline CDR1 is SEHNR and CDR2 is FQNEAQ (reference sequence). The CDR3 is 14 amino acids. This record comes from a study of blood T cell repertoires in COVID-19. Study summary: Nucleic acid was either cDNA or gDNA, and it came from T cells, B-cell-depleted T cells, or PBMCs.

This sequence joins TRBV7-9 and TRBJ1-5; TRBD1 matches 7 bases. Sequenced material: peripheral blood. This TCR was recovered from a woman aged 30 to 39 with COVID-19, enrolled during active disease. The CDR3 protein is CASSLSGGNQPQHF. DNA of the CDR3: TGTGCCAGCAGCCTATCAGGGGGAAACCAGCCCCAGCATTTT.